This is a list of T cell receptor beta chains from one sample in a study of identical twins. TCRdb called the 5' RACE reads again in MiXCR, with one record for every CDR3 protein. This sample carries approximately 690,000 distinct CDR3 sequences, over 5% of them seen once, and the ten largest clones take around 1.9%. The specimen sequenced was naive T cells sorted from blood. The receptors come from a man aged 18-30 years in good health. CDR3s include the opening cysteine and the closing phenylalanine or tryptophan. A D gene is named only where the DNA matches it firmly. Size values are once, few and many counts, or a class for expanded clones, and some rows have none.

d_call clone_size j_call v_call cdr3_nt cdr3_aa
NA NA TRBJ1-1 TRBV29-1 TGCAGCGTTGAAGTTTGGGAGAATGAAGCTTTCTTT CSVEVWENEAFF
NA many TRBJ2-1 TRBV10-3 TGTGCCATCAGTACTGGGACTGGAGACAATGAGCAGTTCTTC CAISTGTGDNEQFF
NA many TRBJ1-5 TRBV5-5 TGTGCCAGCAGCTTGTACGGGGTTAGCAATCAGCCCCAGCATTTT CASSLYGVSNQPQHF
NA many TRBJ2-5 TRBV12-3/TRBV12-4 TGTGCCAGCAGTTTAGGGACCCCGTACCAAGAGACCCAGTACTTC CASSLGTPYQETQYF
NA few TRBJ1-2 TRBV6-1 TGTGCCAGCACCCCCGGGGCAGGGCACTATGGCTACACCTTC CASTPGAGHYGYTF
NA once TRBJ2-1 TRBV6-2/TRBV6-3 TGTGCCAGCAGGCAGCGAGGGGGAGGTGTTTCTAATGAGCAGTTCTTC CASRQRGGGVSNEQFF
TRBD1 NA TRBJ1-5 TRBV12-3/TRBV12-4 TGTGCCAGCAGTGACACAGGGGGAAGCAATCAGCCCCAGCATTTT CASSDTGGSNQPQHF
TRBD2 many TRBJ2-5 TRBV12-3/TRBV12-4 TGTGCCAGCAGGCAAGAGTTTAGCGGGAGAGAGACCCAGTACTTC CASRQEFSGRETQYF
TRBD2 few TRBJ2-1 TRBV20-1 TGCAGTGCTAGAGATCCGGGACTAGCGGGAGGGCCCGATGTTGAGCAGTTCTTC CSARDPGLAGGPDVEQFF
TRBD1 few TRBJ2-1 TRBV3-1 TGTGCCTCCCATTACGGGACAGGGGTCAACAATGAGCAGTTCTTC CASHYGTGVNNEQFF
TRBD1 few TRBJ1-1 TRBV6-1 TGTGCCAGCACGAACCAGGGGGTAACTGAAGCTTTCTTT CASTNQGVTEAFF
TRBD1 few TRBJ2-1 TRBV6-5 TGTGCCAGCAGTTACTTGCCGGGACAGGGACAGTTCTTC CASSYLPGQGQFF
TRBD2 NA TRBJ2-1 TRBV18 TGTGCCAGTCCAAGGAAGGGAGCGGGAGACAATGAGCAGTTCTTC CASPRKGAGDNEQFF
TRBD1 many TRBJ1-5 TRBV5-5 TGTGCCAGCAGCTTGGTTCAGGGGGCGCGTCAGCCCCAGCATTTT CASSLVQGARQPQHF
TRBD1 many TRBJ2-7 TRBV20-1 TGCAGTGCTAGACACGGACCCGGGACAGGGGACTCCTACGAGCAGTACTTC CSARHGPGTGDSYEQYF
NA many TRBJ1-6 TRBV6-1 TGTGCCAGCAGCTCCACCCCGGGGGGCGGTTCACCCCTCCACTTT CASSSTPGGGSPLHF
TRBD1 many TRBJ2-1 TRBV24-1 TGTGCCACCAGTCTTCGACAGGGGGCGCAGAATGAGCAGTTCTTC CATSLRQGAQNEQFF
NA few TRBJ2-7 TRBV3-1 TGTGCCAGCAGCCAAGTTCTTGGGAACTACGAGCAGTACTTC CASSQVLGNYEQYF
NA many TRBJ2-7 TRBV6-2/TRBV6-3 TGTGCCAGCAACTACGGGAACGAGCAGTACTTC CASNYGNEQYF
TRBD2 many TRBJ2-1 TRBV29-1 TGCAGCGCCTCACTAGCGGGATTTTTCTATGAGCAGTTCTTC CSASLAGFFYEQFF
TRBD1 many TRBJ2-3 TRBV7-9 TGTGCCAGCAGCGGATGGGACAGAGGCACAGATACGCAGTATTTT CASSGWDRGTDTQYF
NA few TRBJ2-7 TRBV11-3 TGTGCCAGCAGCCGAGGTTCGGATTACGAGCAGTACTTC CASSRGSDYEQYF
NA many TRBJ1-2 TRBV6-2/TRBV6-3 TGTGCCAGCAGAAGGGGGACAGGCTACACCTTC CASRRGTGYTF
TRBD1 few TRBJ1-1 TRBV5-1 TGCGCCAGCAGCTTGGATACGGGACAGGCATACACTGAAGCTTTCTTT CASSLDTGQAYTEAFF
NA many TRBJ1-2 TRBV5-6 TGTGCCAGCAGCTTGTCTGCCTATGGCTACACCTTC CASSLSAYGYTF
TRBD2 few TRBJ2-3 TRBV5-1 TGCGCCAGCAAGCGGGCTAGCGGACTGAAAACGCAGTATTTT CASKRASGLKTQYF
NA NA TRBJ1-5 TRBV18 TGTGCCAGCTCACCGCGAGGGTACGGCAATCAGCCCCAGCATTTT CASSPRGYGNQPQHF
TRBD1 NA TRBJ2-7 TRBV12-3/TRBV12-4 TGTGCCAGCAGTTCGGAACAGGGGCCCTACGAGCAGTACTTC CASSSEQGPYEQYF
NA many TRBJ2-2 TRBV18 TGTGCCAGCTCACCACAGAAGGTCACCGGGGAGCTGTTTTTT CASSPQKVTGELFF
TRBD1 NA TRBJ1-2 TRBV25-1 TGTGCCAGCAGTGCCCCCGGGACAGGGGCCTATGGCTACACCTTC CASSAPGTGAYGYTF
NA few TRBJ2-1 TRBV2 TGTGCCAGCAGTGCTTCGGACTTGGACCAACAGCAGTTCTTC CASSASDLDQQQFF
NA few TRBJ1-3 TRBV20-1 TGCAGTGCTAGTCAGGGATCTGGAAACACCATATATTTT CSASQGSGNTIYF
NA many TRBJ2-1 TRBV27 TGTGCCAGCAGTGCCGGGACCGATGAGCAGTTCTTC CASSAGTDEQFF
NA few TRBJ2-3 TRBV4-3 TGCGCCAGCAGCCAAGTTCCGATCGCGCGTGGTCAGGCTAGCACAGATACGCAGTATTTT CASSQVPIARGQASTDTQYF
TRBD2 NA TRBJ2-7 TRBV9 TGTGCCAGCAGCGCTTCCCCGACTAGCGGGAGACCTCTCTTC CASSASPTSGRPLF
NA many TRBJ2-1 TRBV5-1 TGCGCCAGCAGCTTGGTAGGCCTTAACAATGAGCAGTTCTTC CASSLVGLNNEQFF
NA many TRBJ2-3 TRBV24-1 TGTGCCACCAGTGATTTCAGGACTAGCACAGATACGCAGTATTTT CATSDFRTSTDTQYF
NA many TRBJ1-3 TRBV12-3/TRBV12-4 TGTGGGCAGCAGAGCTCTGGAAACACCATATATTTT CGQQSSGNTIYF
NA NA TRBJ1-5 TRBV24-1 TGTGCCACCGGGGGAGGGACGGATCAGCCCCAGCATTTT CATGGGTDQPQHF
TRBD2 many TRBJ2-2 TRBV12-3/TRBV12-4 TGTGCCAGCAGTTTGTCGCGGGAGGCCCCGGGCGCCGGGGAGCTGTTTTTT CASSLSREAPGAGELFF
NA NA TRBJ1-2 TRBV12-5 TGTGCTAGTGGTTTGGAGGACTATGGCTACACCTTC CASGLEDYGYTF